This TCR beta chain was obtained from a study of blood T cell repertoires in COVID-19. The V gene end was trimmed by 4 bases and the J gene end by 4 bases; junction bases not matched to a gene: 6. CDR1 and CDR2 from the germline V gene are SGHRS and YFSETQ. CDR3 length: 15 amino acids. Participants spanned ages about 18 to 95 years and resided in roughly 26 US areas. Two negative PCRs, clearance, or symptom resolution had been documented for recovered Cohort 3 donors. Sequencing was performed with immunoSEQ multiplex PCR; in TCRdb, only in-frame clones are kept and a portion is missing. This table holds about 270,000 clones, 88% found once. This clone was recorded once.

Material: PBMCs or T cells enriched from blood (not recorded which). The TCR originated in a woman between 45 and 65 years old who had recovered from COVID-19. The chain combines TRBV5-1 with TRBJ1-1; 11 bases are a match to TRBD1. Here the CDR3 reads CASSTQGQGVTEAFF. Written as DNA, the CDR3 is TGCGCCAGCAGCACCCAGGGACAGGGGGTCACTGAAGCTTTCTTT.